This is a list of T cell receptor beta chains from one sample in a study of CD8 T cells in Susac syndrome. TCRdb itself ran the immunoSEQ multiplex PCR reads through MiXCR, one entry per CDR3 protein. Among approximately 87,000 distinct CDR3 sequences listed, around 96% were seen once. Sequenced: CD8+ T cells from PBMCs. These receptors all come from a human donor with Susac syndrome. Both conserved end residues are part of each CDR3. A D gene is named only where the DNA matches it firmly. Clone size appears in some rows only: once, few, many, or a class for an expanded clone.

j_call: TRBJ2-5
d_call: TRBD2
clone_size: .
v_call: TRBV28
cdr3_nt: TGTGCCAGCCGTAAGGGTTCTAGCGGGAGGGAAGAGACCCAGTACTTC
cdr3_aa: CASRKGSSGREETQYF

j_call: TRBJ2-1
d_call: .
clone_size: once
v_call: TRBV7-3
cdr3_nt: TGTGCCAGCAGCTCCGACGGCGTTATCCATGAGCAGTTCTTC
cdr3_aa: CASSSDGVIHEQFF

j_call: TRBJ2-7
d_call: .
clone_size: .
v_call: TRBV25-1
cdr3_nt: TGTGCCAGCGCAGGGTCGCGCTACGAGCAGTACTTC
cdr3_aa: CASAGSRYEQYF

j_call: TRBJ2-3
d_call: .
clone_size: .
v_call: TRBV29-1
cdr3_nt: TGCAGCGTTGGGAGGGGGCGGGCAGATACGCAGTATTTT
cdr3_aa: CSVGRGRADTQYF

j_call: TRBJ2-1
d_call: TRBD1
clone_size: once
v_call: TRBV29-1
cdr3_nt: TGCAGCGTTGTAGGGACAGGAGGGGCCTCCTACAATGAGCAGTTCTTC
cdr3_aa: CSVVGTGGASYNEQFF

j_call: TRBJ2-4
d_call: .
clone_size: .
v_call: TRBV14
cdr3_nt: TGTGCCAGCAGCCCCTGGACGGGAGCCAAAAACATTCAGTACTTC
cdr3_aa: CASSPWTGAKNIQYF

j_call: TRBJ2-3
d_call: .
clone_size: .
v_call: TRBV23-1
cdr3_nt: TGCGCCAGCAGTCTTGTCCCCGGAGATACGCAGTATTTT
cdr3_aa: CASSLVPGDTQYF

j_call: TRBJ2-7
d_call: .
clone_size: .
v_call: TRBV29-1
cdr3_nt: TGCAGCGTTGAAGATCTTAGCAACGAGCAGTACTTC
cdr3_aa: CSVEDLSNEQYF

j_call: TRBJ2-2
d_call: .
clone_size: .
v_call: TRBV7-6
cdr3_nt: TGTGCCAGCAGCTTTGACGGACCCCTCGCGAACACCGGGGAGCTGTTTTTT
cdr3_aa: CASSFDGPLANTGELFF

j_call: TRBJ2-5
d_call: .
clone_size: once
v_call: TRBV7-6
cdr3_nt: TGTGCCAGCAGCTTACGGGACGGGTCGGTGGAGACCCAGTACTTC
cdr3_aa: CASSLRDGSVETQYF

j_call: TRBJ2-1
d_call: TRBD2
clone_size: .
v_call: TRBV20-1
cdr3_nt: TGCAGTGCTGCCTCTAGCGGAGATTACAATGAGCAGTTCTTC
cdr3_aa: CSAASSGDYNEQFF

j_call: TRBJ2-3
d_call: TRBD2
clone_size: .
v_call: TRBV2
cdr3_nt: TGTGCCAGCTCGACGACTAGCGGGGGGACAGATACGCAGTATTTT
cdr3_aa: CASSTTSGGTDTQYF

j_call: TRBJ2-7
d_call: .
clone_size: once
v_call: TRBV24-1
cdr3_nt: TGTGCCACCAGTGGAGGGGGGCGTGAGCAGTACTTC
cdr3_aa: CATSGGGREQYF

j_call: TRBJ2-7
d_call: .
clone_size: .
v_call: TRBV7-6
cdr3_nt: TGTGCCAGCAGCTCCCACAGGGAATGGTCCTACGAGCAGTACTTC
cdr3_aa: CASSSHREWSYEQYF

j_call: TRBJ2-7
d_call: TRBD2
clone_size: .
v_call: TRBV5-1
cdr3_nt: TGCGCCAGCAGCTCCGCGGGGCTAGCGGGAGTCGAGCAGTACTTC
cdr3_aa: CASSSAGLAGVEQYF

j_call: TRBJ2-7
d_call: .
clone_size: .
v_call: TRBV9
cdr3_nt: TGTGCCAGCAGCGCACGATCTGGCTACGAGCAGTACTTC
cdr3_aa: CASSARSGYEQYF

j_call: TRBJ2-5
d_call: .
clone_size: .
v_call: TRBV4-3
cdr3_nt: TGCGCCAGCAGCCAATCTTCATCGGGGTTGCAAGAGACCCAGTACTTC
cdr3_aa: CASSQSSSGLQETQYF

j_call: TRBJ2-3
d_call: .
clone_size: .
v_call: TRBV7-8
cdr3_nt: TGTGCCAGCAGCTTCGACACTAGCCCTGCTGTGGATACGCAGTATTTT
cdr3_aa: CASSFDTSPAVDTQYF

j_call: TRBJ2-7
d_call: TRBD1
clone_size: .
v_call: TRBV5-1
cdr3_nt: TGCGCCAGCAGCTTGGCCGACAGGGGATCGGACGAGCAGTACTTC
cdr3_aa: CASSLADRGSDEQYF

j_call: TRBJ1-1
d_call: .
clone_size: .
v_call: TRBV27
cdr3_nt: TGTGCCAGCAAACGCGGGGGAGCTGAAGCTTTCTTT
cdr3_aa: CASKRGGAEAFF

j_call: TRBJ2-5
d_call: .
clone_size: .
v_call: TRBV2
cdr3_nt: TGTGCCAGCAGTGATCGGACAGCCAGGGAGACCCAGTACTTC
cdr3_aa: CASSDRTARETQYF

j_call: TRBJ2-2
d_call: TRBD2
clone_size: .
v_call: TRBV28
cdr3_nt: TGTGCCAGCACCCGGGAGGGGTACACCGGGGAGCTGTTTTTT
cdr3_aa: CASTREGYTGELFF

j_call: TRBJ2-2
d_call: TRBD1
clone_size: .
v_call: TRBV9
cdr3_nt: TGTGCCAGCAGCGCGGGACAGTTCACCGGGGAGCTGTTTTTT
cdr3_aa: CASSAGQFTGELFF

j_call: TRBJ2-4
d_call: .
clone_size: .
v_call: TRBV2
cdr3_nt: TGTGCCAGCAGTGAAGGAGGGACGGATAAAAACATTCAGTACTTC
cdr3_aa: CASSEGGTDKNIQYF

j_call: TRBJ1-1
d_call: .
clone_size: once
v_call: TRBV7-9
cdr3_nt: TGTGCCAGCAGAACTGGACAGTCGAACACTGAAGCTTTCTTT
cdr3_aa: CASRTGQSNTEAFF

j_call: TRBJ2-7
d_call: TRBD1
clone_size: .
v_call: TRBV6-2/TRBV6-3
cdr3_nt: TGTGCCAGCAGAGCCGGGACAGGGTTTTTATACGAGCAGTACTTC
cdr3_aa: CASRAGTGFLYEQYF

j_call: TRBJ2-5
d_call: TRBD2
clone_size: .
v_call: TRBV27
cdr3_nt: TGTGCCAGCAGTTTGACTAGCGGGAGTTTGGAGACCCAGTACTTC
cdr3_aa: CASSLTSGSLETQYF

j_call: TRBJ2-5
d_call: .
clone_size: .
v_call: TRBV21-1
cdr3_nt: TGTGCCAGCAGCGAGCGGGTGAAGTACCAAGAGACCCAGTACTTC
cdr3_aa: CASSERVKYQETQYF

j_call: TRBJ2-1
d_call: TRBD1
clone_size: .
v_call: TRBV4-3
cdr3_nt: TGCGCCAGCAGCCGGGGACAGGGGGACTCCAATGAGCAGTTCTTC
cdr3_aa: CASSRGQGDSNEQFF

j_call: TRBJ2-7
d_call: TRBD2
clone_size: .
v_call: TRBV18
cdr3_nt: TGTGCCAGCTCACCTTCTAGCGGAAGGCACTACGAGCAGTACTTC
cdr3_aa: CASSPSSGRHYEQYF

j_call: TRBJ2-1
d_call: .
clone_size: .
v_call: TRBV24-1
cdr3_nt: TGTGCCACCACCCCTGGCGTGGACTCCAATGAGCAGTTCTTC
cdr3_aa: CATTPGVDSNEQFF

j_call: TRBJ2-1
d_call: TRBD2
clone_size: .
v_call: TRBV20-1
cdr3_nt: TGCAGTGCTAGATCGGCTAGCGGATACAATGAGCAGTTCTTC
cdr3_aa: CSARSASGYNEQFF

j_call: TRBJ2-5
d_call: .
clone_size: .
v_call: TRBV9
cdr3_nt: TGTGCCAGCAGCCCCTCCGGGCTGACCCAAGAGACCCAGTACTTC
cdr3_aa: CASSPSGLTQETQYF

j_call: TRBJ2-3
d_call: .
clone_size: .
v_call: TRBV7-9
cdr3_nt: TGTGCCAGCAGTTCCTTCGGGCCCCCGGGGACAGATACGCAGTATTTT
cdr3_aa: CASSSFGPPGTDTQYF

j_call: TRBJ2-7
d_call: .
clone_size: .
v_call: TRBV28
cdr3_nt: TGTGCCAGCAGTTTACAAGGGCATGACGAGCAGTACTTC
cdr3_aa: CASSLQGHDEQYF

j_call: TRBJ2-5
d_call: .
clone_size: .
v_call: TRBV9
cdr3_nt: TGTGCCAGCAGCCCCCCCGTAGAAGGAGAGACCCAGTACTTC
cdr3_aa: CASSPPVEGETQYF

j_call: TRBJ1-6
d_call: TRBD1
clone_size: .
v_call: TRBV20-1
cdr3_nt: TGCAGTGCTAGACCCGGACAGGGACGAACCTATAATTCACCCCTCCACTTT
cdr3_aa: CSARPGQGRTYNSPLHF

j_call: TRBJ1-6
d_call: .
clone_size: .
v_call: TRBV20-1
cdr3_nt: TGCAGTGCTAGAGGGCAAAGTTCACCCCTCCACTTT
cdr3_aa: CSARGQSSPLHF

j_call: TRBJ2-7
d_call: .
clone_size: .
v_call: TRBV29-1
cdr3_nt: TGCAGCGTTGAAGTGGCCGGCAGCTCCTACGAGCAGTACTTC
cdr3_aa: CSVEVAGSSYEQYF

j_call: TRBJ2-6
d_call: .
clone_size: .
v_call: TRBV6-5
cdr3_nt: TGTGCCAGCAGTTCAGACCTCTCTGGGGCCAACGTCCTGACTTTC
cdr3_aa: CASSSDLSGANVLTF

j_call: TRBJ1-5
d_call: TRBD1
clone_size: .
v_call: TRBV9
cdr3_nt: TGTGCCAGCAGCGAGGGACAGGGGTGGCAGCCCCAGCATTTT
cdr3_aa: CASSEGQGWQPQHF

j_call: TRBJ2-1
d_call: TRBD2
clone_size: .
v_call: TRBV30
cdr3_nt: TGTGCCTGGTGTACCGGGACTAGCGGGAGGTCCGATGAGCAGTTCTTC
cdr3_aa: CAWCTGTSGRSDEQFF

j_call: TRBJ1-5
d_call: .
clone_size: .
v_call: TRBV7-9
cdr3_nt: TGTGCCAGCAGCCCTAGGGGAGGGGGCAATCAGCCCCAGCATTTT
cdr3_aa: CASSPRGGGNQPQHF

j_call: TRBJ2-2
d_call: .
clone_size: .
v_call: TRBV5-1
cdr3_nt: TGCGCCAGCAGCGCCTTGGAGTTCACCGGGGAGCTGTTTTTT
cdr3_aa: CASSALEFTGELFF

j_call: TRBJ2-7
d_call: TRBD2
clone_size: once
v_call: TRBV20-1
cdr3_nt: TGCAGTGCTAGAGATACGGACCTAGCGGGAGGGCACCGCTCCTACGAGCAGTACTTC
cdr3_aa: CSARDTDLAGGHRSYEQYF

j_call: TRBJ1-4
d_call: .
clone_size: .
v_call: TRBV19
cdr3_nt: TGTGCCGCGTCTGGAGTAGGTGAAAAACTGTTTTTT
cdr3_aa: CAASGVGEKLFF

j_call: TRBJ2-7
d_call: TRBD1
clone_size: .
v_call: TRBV18
cdr3_nt: TGTGCCAGCTCACCAAGACAGGGGGCCCCCTACGAGCAGTACTTC
cdr3_aa: CASSPRQGAPYEQYF

j_call: TRBJ2-1
d_call: TRBD2
clone_size: .
v_call: TRBV27
cdr3_nt: TGTGCCAGCAGTTTCGATACTAGCGGAGCTTACAATGAGCAGTTCTTC
cdr3_aa: CASSFDTSGAYNEQFF

j_call: TRBJ1-5
d_call: .
clone_size: .
v_call: TRBV3-1
cdr3_nt: TGTGCCAGCAGCCAAGAGGGAAGCAATCAGCCCCAGCATTTT
cdr3_aa: CASSQEGSNQPQHF

j_call: TRBJ2-7
d_call: TRBD2
clone_size: .
v_call: TRBV18
cdr3_nt: TGTGCCAGCTCACAGGGGACTAGCGGCACCTCCTACGAGCAGTACTTC
cdr3_aa: CASSQGTSGTSYEQYF

j_call: TRBJ2-1
d_call: .
clone_size: .
v_call: TRBV27
cdr3_nt: TGTGCCAGCAGTTCGACTAGTTCTGGAAATGAGCAGTTCTTC
cdr3_aa: CASSSTSSGNEQFF

j_call: TRBJ1-2
d_call: .
clone_size: .
v_call: TRBV30
cdr3_nt: TGTGCCTGGAGTGTGGACAGTTTTAACTATGGCTACACCTTC
cdr3_aa: CAWSVDSFNYGYTF

j_call: TRBJ2-3
d_call: TRBD2
clone_size: .
v_call: TRBV11-2
cdr3_nt: TGTGCCAGCAGCTTAGTAACTAGCGGGGGCCCTAGCACAGATACGCAGTATTTT
cdr3_aa: CASSLVTSGGPSTDTQYF

j_call: TRBJ2-1
d_call: .
clone_size: .
v_call: TRBV15
cdr3_nt: TGTGCCACCAGCAGGGGATCTGGTAGGGACGATGAGCAGTTCTTC
cdr3_aa: CATSRGSGRDDEQFF

j_call: TRBJ1-1
d_call: .
clone_size: .
v_call: TRBV9
cdr3_nt: TGTGCCAGCAGCGTCCCGGAGGTTCCCACTGAAGCTTTCTTT
cdr3_aa: CASSVPEVPTEAFF